A single sample gave rise to the 23 T cell receptor beta chains below, sequenced in a study of cytomegalovirus exposure and HLA in healthy donors (dated by TCRdb to the late 2010s). To prepare the library, the immunoSEQ multiplex PCR assay was applied. For the multiplex PCR, a mixture combining 60 forward primers for TCR Vbeta segments and 13 reverse primers for TCR Jbeta segments was used. TCRdb retrieved this table from immuneACCESS and kept in-frame rearrangements only. Not all clones are present; in checked studies, unresolved V genes account for under half, and no reason is known for the remainder. This sample lists 90,000 to 130,000 clones; about four fifths were detected once. The ten top clones hold roughly 22% of the sample. Sequencing was done on a sample of PBMCs. Receptors originate from a man aged 30 to 39 in good health and CMV-seropositive.

The chain joins TRBV10-3 to TRBJ2-2, with 9 bases matching TRBD1. In germline, CDR1 is ENHRY, CDR2 SYGVKD. V gave up 6 bases and J gave up 1 base; unmatched junction bases: 9. This CDR3 comprises 17 residues. The DNA of the CDR3 is TGTGCCATCAGACTGGGGTGGACAGGGGAGAACACCGGGGAGCTGTTTTTT. Translation: CAIRLGWTGENTGELFF.

This clone was seen only once. CDR3 sequence (DNA): TGTGCCAGCAGTCCCTGGACAGGGACTAATGAAAAACTGTTTTTT. This gives the protein CASSPWTGTNEKLFF. The V gene is TRBV28, the J gene TRBJ1-4; 8 positions match TRBD1. Germline CDR1 reads MDHEN; CDR2 reads SYDVKM. There are 15 residues in the CDR3. The junction had 4 bases not matched to a gene; V was cut back by 5 bases and J by 2 bases.

The V gene is TRBV7-9, the J gene TRBJ2-2; unclear D gene. Trimming left V 5 bases short and J 2 bases short, with 3 bases between. Germline assignment: CDR1 SEHNR and CDR2 FQNEAQ (reference sequence). This CDR3 is built from 12 residues. CDR3 in DNA: TGTGCCAGCAGCCTTAACACCGGGGAGCTGTTTTTT. Its translation is CASSLNTGELFF.

This clone was detected only once. J is TRBJ2-3 and V is TRBV5-1, with TRBD2 matching 7 bases. Germline values: CDR1 SGHRS, CDR2 YFSETQ. V was pared by 0 bases and J by 4 bases, with 5 bases of the junction left unmatched. The CDR3 extends over 15 amino acids. CDR3 region: CASSLGLAGADTQYF. In DNA form, the CDR3 reads TGCGCCAGCAGCTTGGGACTAGCTGGCGCAGATACGCAGTATTTT.

The V call is TRBV7-8, the J call TRBJ2-1, with a possible D match to TRBD1 (6 bases). V was clipped by 5 bases and J by 7 bases, with 18 bases between them. CDR3 size: 15 residues. The germline gives CDR1 SGHVS, CDR2 FQNEAQ. The CDR3 DNA is TGTGCCAGCAGCCTCCAGGGGCGTCCCTTAAATGAGCAGTTCTTC. This encodes CASSLQGRPLNEQFF.

The rearrangement links TRBV5-1 to TRBJ2-2; 8 bases are a match to TRBD2. V lost 1 base, J lost 5 bases, and 1 base stayed unmatched. CDR1 SGHRS and CDR2 YFSETQ come from the germline V gene. The CDR3 has 14 amino acids. The CDR3 loop is CASSLPGGTGELFF. In nucleotides, the CDR3 is TGCGCCAGCAGCTTGCCGGGGGGGACCGGGGAGCTGTTTTTT.

The chain combines TRBV28 with TRBJ2-1; D ambiguous. This CDR3 is built from 15 residues. The V end lost 6 bases, the J end lost 1 base, and 13 bases lay between the germline ends. Looked up from germline, CDR1 is MDHEN and CDR2 is SYDVKM. This CDR3 is CASRKATVSYNEQFF. In DNA form, the CDR3 reads TGTGCCAGCAGAAAGGCAACAGTGTCCTACAATGAGCAGTTCTTC.

This chain uses TRBV15 with TRBJ2-1; D possibly corresponds to TRBD1 (5 bases). CDR3 length: 14 amino acids. Germline loops: CDR1 LNHNV, CDR2 YYDKDF (reference sequence). V was clipped by 0 bases and J by 10 bases, with 13 bases between them. The CDR3: CATSRDKQVNEQFF. Written as DNA, the CDR3 is TGTGCCACCAGCAGAGATAAACAGGTAAACGAGCAGTTCTTC.

The chain has TRBV7-9 and TRBJ2-1; 9 nucleotides align to TRBD2. V shed 1 base, J shed 4 bases, and the junction held 2 bases outside the gene matches. The CDR3 is made up of 15 amino acids. Germline V CDR1 and CDR2: SEHNR, FQNEAQ (reference sequence). In nucleotides, the CDR3 is TGTGCCAGCAGCTTAGGACTAGCGGATTACAATGAGCAGTTCTTC. The encoded protein is CASSLGLADYNEQFF.

This sequence joins TRBV19 and TRBJ2-1; 8 bases agree with TRBD1. Per germline, CDR1 LNHDA and CDR2 SQIVND (reference sequence). V gave up 3 bases and J gave up 0 bases; unmatched junction bases: 7. CDR3 length: 17 residues. CDR3 sequence (DNA): TGTGCCAGTAGTATTTCAGGGGGCATCGGCTCCTACAATGAGCAGTTCTTC. Translation gives CASSISGGIGSYNEQFF.

The chain joins TRBV4-1 to TRBJ1-1, with D unresolved. V lost 0 bases, J lost 7 bases, and 6 bases lay in between. The CDR3 is made up of 12 amino acids. The germline CDR1 and CDR2 sequences are MGHRA and YSYEKL. CDR3 loop: CASSQDLREAFF. CDR3 in DNA: TGCGCCAGCAGCCAAGATTTGCGTGAAGCTTTCTTT.

The rearrangement uses TRBV2 and TRBJ1-2, with a tentative D call TRBD1 (5 bases). Trimming shortened V by 0 bases and J by 4 bases, and 15 bases separated the two germline ends. Germline assignment: CDR1 SNHLY and CDR2 FYNNEI. The CDR3 contains 16 residues. CDR3 DNA sequence: TGTGCCAGCAGTGAAGCGCACGGGTCGGGGGGCTATGGCTACACCTTC. The encoded protein is CASSEAHGSGGYGYTF.

The rearrangement links TRBV30 to TRBJ2-5; 10 positions match TRBD2. The CDR3 extends over 14 amino acids. The ends lost 0 bases at V and 3 bases at J; junction bases unmatched: 1. CDR1 GTSNPN and CDR2 SVGIG come from the germline V gene (reference sequence). The CDR3 region has the DNA TGTGCCTGGAGTGTAGGACTAGCGGAAGAGACCCAGTACTTC. Translating it yields CAWSVGLAEETQYF.

The chain is built from TRBV28 and TRBJ2-5; no definite D call. V was clipped by 2 bases and J by 2 bases, with 9 bases between them. CDR3 length: 14 residues. Germline loops: CDR1 MDHEN, CDR2 SYDVKM. In DNA, the CDR3 is TGTGCCAGCAGTTTAGTGGCGGTTCAAGAGACCCAGTACTTC. Translating gives CASSLVAVQETQYF.

This clone was counted between two and nine times. The chain is built from TRBV6-1 and TRBJ2-1, with D possibly being TRBD1 (6 bases). The germline gives CDR1 MNHNS, CDR2 SASEGT. The CDR3 length is 14 residues. V lost 6 bases, J lost 8 bases, and 17 bases lay in between. The CDR3 sequence: CASRPGPKGDEQFF. CDR3 coding DNA: TGTGCCAGCAGGCCGGGCCCTAAGGGGGATGAGCAGTTCTTC.

This clone was recorded a few times. V and J are TRBV15 and TRBJ2-1; 12 bases fit TRBD1. This CDR3 is 15 amino acids long. The V gene's germline CDR1 is LNHNV and CDR2 YYDKDF (reference sequence). V trimming: 3 bases; J trimming: 9 bases; junction bases outside the gene matches: 6. In DNA form, the CDR3 reads TGTGCCACCAGCAGTCCGGGACAGGGGGCGCGTGAGCAGTTCTTC. This sequence encodes CATSSPGQGAREQFF.

J is TRBJ1-2 and V is TRBV27; 7 bases line up with TRBD1. Germline CDR1 is MNHEY and CDR2 is SMNVEV (reference sequence). CDR3 length equals 15 residues. V dropped 8 bases and J dropped 6; count of bases not matched to a gene: 15. The DNA of the CDR3 is TGTGCCAGCGACTACCTCGACAGGGTAGAAGATGGCTACACCTTC. Protein product: CASDYLDRVEDGYTF.

Concerning this clone: A junction boundary mismatches the germline segment, possibly from a read error. This chain links TRBV5-4 with TRBJ1-1; the match to TRBD1 covers 7 bases. CDR1 is SGHNT and CDR2 is YYREEE in the germline V gene (reference sequence). There are 14 residues in the CDR3. The CDR3 sequence: CASSLATGLTEAFF. CDR3 coding DNA: TGTGCCAGCAGTTTGGCGACAGGGTTAACTGAAGCTTTCTTT.

This chain uses TRBV15 with TRBJ2-5; D is possibly TRBD1 (6 bases). The CDR3 runs 15 residues. Trimming left V 7 bases short and J 2 bases short, with 17 bases between. CDR1 is LNHNV and CDR2 is YYDKDF in the germline V gene (reference sequence). The CDR3 DNA sequence: TGTGCCACCAAGGACAGAGCCATCCTGCAAGAGACCCAGTACTTC. Translated, it gives CATKDRAILQETQYF.

The chain has TRBV5-6 and TRBJ2-3; 8 nucleotides align to TRBD1. The CDR3 length is 16 residues. From germline, CDR1 is SGHDT and CDR2 YYEEEE. Losses at the gene ends were 0 bases for V and 1 base for J; bases not matched to a gene: 4. This CDR3 reads CASSLGTGYRTDTQYF. The CDR3 coding sequence is TGTGCCAGCAGCTTGGGGACAGGGTACCGCACAGATACGCAGTATTTT.

This chain joins TRBV29-1 and TRBJ2-1; 9 nucleotides line up with TRBD1. The CDR3 contains 14 residues. J gave up 9 bases and V 7 bases, and 13 bases lay outside the gene matches. The germline V gene encodes CDR1 SQVTM and CDR2 ANQGSEA. CDR3 coding DNA: TGCAGCGCGGGGACAGGGATATTACTTGTTGAGCAGTTCTTC. Encoded protein: CSAGTGILLVEQFF.

This sequence joins TRBV11-2 and TRBJ2-2; 7 nucleotides agree with TRBD1. The germline V gene encodes CDR1 SGHAT and CDR2 FQNNGV. The CDR3 has 15 amino acids. V dropped 5 bases and J dropped 2; count of bases not matched to a gene: 5. The CDR3, as DNA: TGTGCCAGCAGCGTCCGACAGGGTAACACCGGGGAGCTGTTTTTT. It translates to CASSVRQGNTGELFF. Complete variable domain (other parts from reference TRBV11-2 and TRBJ2-2): EAGVAQSPRYKIIEKRQSVAFWCNPISGHATLYWYQQILGQGPKLLIQFQNNGVVDDSQLPKDRFSAERLKGVDSTLKIQPAKLEDSAVYLCASSVRQGNTGELFFGEGSRLTVL.

The chain employs TRBV9 and TRBJ1-2; unclear D gene. CDR3 length: 14 amino acids. Trimming pared 4 bases from V and 5 bases from J, leaving 15 bases between. Germline-derived CDR1 and CDR2 are SGDLS and YYNGEE. The CDR3 coding sequence is TGTGCCAGCAGCCCAAGGAGCGGAACATATGGCTACACCTTC. Amino acids: CASSPRSGTYGYTF.